One and the same sample provided the 20 T cell receptor beta chains below, sequenced in a study of T-cell memory formation after mild COVID-19 (dated by TCRdb to 2020 to 2023). Receptor libraries were prepared by 5' RACE. Instrument on record: Illumina NovaSeq 6000. Starting from the raw public reads, TCRdb applied fastp trimming at Q25, assembled clones with MiXCR and retained in-frame beta chains. Rows with one shared CDR3 protein collapse into an entry with the most common genes and DNA. The sample table lists around 450,000 distinct CDR3 sequences, around 18% of them with a count of one. 7.5% to 9.5% of the sample belongs to the ten largest clones. Material: PBMCs or a T cell subset sorted from them (not recorded which). These receptors originate from an adult woman who had mild COVID-19 (a few samples of this study predate the infection). The sample titles of this study are shuffled in the database, so cell type and time point are left out; the donor was told from shared clones.

This chain connects TRBV20-1 to TRBJ2-7, with D possibly TRBD2 on 6 matching bases. V shed 8 bases and J shed 3 bases, with 14 bases lying between them. The germline V gene encodes CDR1 DFQATT and CDR2 SNEGSKA (reference sequence). This CDR3 region has 12 residues. In nucleotides, the CDR3 is TGCAGTCCCTCGGAGGGCCTCTACGAGCAGTACTTC. As protein: CSPSEGLYEQYF.

The chain combines TRBV5-4 with TRBJ1-2, with TRBD1 matching 8 bases. The CDR3 runs to 13 residues. Trimming at V came to 6 bases and at J to 2 bases, leaving 3 bases not matched to a gene. Germline CDR1 and CDR2: SGHNT and YYREEE (reference sequence). The CDR3: CASMDRVNYGYTF. The CDR3 coding sequence is TGTGCCAGCATGGACAGGGTGAACTATGGCTACACCTTC. The complete variable domain, with remaining parts taken from reference TRBV5-4 and TRBJ1-2, reads ETGVTQSPTHLIKTRGQQVTLRCSSQSGHNTVSWYQQALGQGPQFIFQYYREEENGRGNFPPRFSGLQFPNYSSELNVNALELDDSALYLCASMDRVNYGYTFGSGTRLTVV.

This clonotype showed up just a few times. The chain carries TRBV20-1 and TRBJ2-2; a possible D gene is TRBD1 (5 bases). The CDR3 spans 13 residues. V lost 8 bases, J lost 2 bases, and 12 bases lay in between. Germline V gene sequence: CDR1 DFQATT, CDR2 SNEGSKA (reference sequence). The CDR3: CSMDNGNTGELFF. CDR3 DNA: TGCAGTATGGACAACGGTAACACCGGGGAGCTGTTTTTT.

The genes are TRBV7-3 and TRBJ1-1; a possible D gene is TRBD1 (6 bases). In germline, CDR1 is SGHTA, CDR2 FQGTGA. Trimming took 1 base from V and 8 from J, leaving 11 bases between them. The CDR3 covers 13 residues. This CDR3 is CASSLKTGREAFF. In DNA form, the CDR3 reads TGTGCCAGCAGCTTAAAAACAGGGCGGGAAGCTTTCTTT.

The CDR3: CASSSRRNEQFF. CDR3 DNA sequence: TGTGCCAGCAGTTCCCGAAGGAATGAGCAGTTCTTC. The chain carries TRBV6-1 and TRBJ2-1; the D is unclear. CDR1 and CDR2 from the germline V gene are MNHNS and SASEGT. This CDR3 comprises 12 residues. Trimming removed 5 bases at V and 7 bases at J, with 9 bases between.

The chain employs TRBV7-8 and TRBJ1-5; D not resolved. Trimming stripped 5 bases from V and 1 base from J, with 12 bases between. The CDR3 loop spans 15 amino acids. CDR1 is SGHVS, CDR2 FQNEAQ, per germline. CDR3 DNA sequence: TGTGCCAGCAGCCCCGCACAGAGGAGCAATCAGCCCCAGCATTTT. It encodes CASSPAQRSNQPQHF.

This rearrangement joins TRBV6-8 to TRBJ2-2; 14 bases match TRBD2. Germline V gives CDR1 MNHGY, CDR2 SAAAGT. V shed 7 bases, J shed 5 bases, and the junction held 9 bases outside the gene matches. The CDR3 is made up of 17 amino acids. For the CDR3, the DNA is TGTGCCAGCAACGGACTAGCGGGGGGACGCAGGACCGGGGAGCTGTTTTTT. This codes for CASNGLAGGRRTGELFF.

The chain has TRBV29-1 and TRBJ2-1; possibly TRBD1 for D (6 bases). The germline gives CDR1 SQVTM, CDR2 ANQGSEA. Trimming pared 0 bases from V and 5 bases from J, leaving 17 bases between. This CDR3 contains 16 residues. The CDR3 loop is CSVEDWGRRVDNEQFF. The CDR3 coding sequence is TGCAGCGTTGAAGATTGGGGGCGAAGAGTTGACAATGAGCAGTTCTTC.

CDR3: CASSQGSRTDTQYF. The CDR3 DNA follows: TGCGCCAGCAGCCAAGGGTCTCGCACAGATACGCAGTATTTT. The chain uses TRBV4-3 and TRBJ2-3; D is unclear. CDR1 is LGHNA and CDR2 is YSLEER in the germline V gene. CDR3 length: 14 amino acids. Trimming took off 1 base at V and 1 base at J, with 6 bases between the two ends.

This sequence joins TRBV4-2 and TRBJ2-7; D possibly corresponds to TRBD2 (6 bases). Trimming took off 4 bases at V and 3 bases at J, with 19 bases between the two ends. Germline lookup yields CDR1 LGHNA and CDR2 YNFKEQ. The CDR3 consists of 16 residues. The CDR3 region is CASSPGLSADYYEQYF. The CDR3 DNA follows: TGTGCCAGCAGCCCTGGACTATCGGCGGATTACTACGAGCAGTACTTC.

This clonotype has only a few counts. The genes are TRBV9 and TRBJ1-3; D remains ambiguous. V was trimmed by 0 bases and J by 0 bases, leaving 4 bases between them. The CDR3 contains 14 residues. Germline V CDR1 and CDR2: SGDLS, YYNGEE. CDR3 nucleotide sequence: TGTGCCAGCAGCGTAGTCAGCTCTGGAAACACCATATATTTT. Translation gives CASSVVSSGNTIYF.

This clonotype was detected a few times. The chain is built from TRBV5-6 and TRBJ2-1, with D perhaps matching TRBD1 (6 bases). The CDR3 extends over 14 amino acids. The V and J ends lost 0 bases and 4 bases respectively, with 8 bases between them. Germline V gene lookup returns CDR1 SGHDT and CDR2 YYEEEE. The CDR3 DNA follows: TGTGCCAGCAGCTTGGGACAGGTTTACAATGAGCAGTTCTTC. It specifies CASSLGQVYNEQFF.

This clonotype has a handful of counts. The chain uses TRBV11-2 and TRBJ2-3; D is perhaps TRBD2 (6 bases). Germline loops: CDR1 SGHAT, CDR2 FQNNGV. The CDR3 spans 17 residues. V lost 5 bases to trimming and J lost 6 bases, with 24 bases between them. CDR3 loop: CASSHSGRGPPWDTQYF. CDR3 DNA: TGTGCCAGCAGCCACTCGGGGCGGGGACCCCCTTGGGATACGCAGTATTTT.

This clonotype was seen a handful of times. The chain uses TRBV7-3 and TRBJ2-2, with a weak D call TRBD2 (5 bases). Germline V gene sequence: CDR1 SGHTA, CDR2 FQGTGA. CDR3 length equals 17 residues. The V end lost 5 bases, the J end lost 4 bases, and 20 bases lay between the germline ends. Here the CDR3 reads CASSPRLSGGATGELFF. Written as DNA, the CDR3 is TGTGCCAGCAGCCCACGCCTAAGCGGAGGAGCCACCGGGGAGCTGTTTTTT.

The V gene is TRBV6-5, the J gene TRBJ2-3; D possibly corresponds to TRBD1 (6 bases). The CDR3 totals 15 residues. Trimming took 6 bases from V and 7 from J, leaving 20 bases between them. CDR1 is MNHEY and CDR2 is SVGAGI in the germline V gene. The chain's CDR3 is CASSLNRDSANTQYF. For the CDR3, the DNA is TGTGCCAGCAGCCTGAACAGGGATTCGGCAAATACGCAGTATTTT.

V gene TRBV14 combines with J gene TRBJ2-1; tentative D call: TRBD1 (5 bases). Germline V gene data show CDR1 as SGHDN and CDR2 as FVKESK. The CDR3 totals 13 residues. V was trimmed by 3 bases and J by 6 bases, leaving 9 bases between them. CDR3 in amino acids: CASSQQQGNEQFF. CDR3 bases: TGTGCCAGCAGCCAGCAGCAGGGCAATGAGCAGTTCTTC.

The chain combines TRBV12-3 or TRBV12-4 with TRBJ2-7; no firm D call. Trimming removed 5 bases from V and 3 bases from J, with 8 bases in between. The CDR3 is 12 amino acids. The DNA for the CDR3 is TGTGCCAGCAGTCCCCTGAACTACGAGCAGTACTTC. Its protein is CASSPLNYEQYF.

This chain connects TRBV10-3 to TRBJ1-2; 7 nucleotides align to TRBD1. The CDR3 contains 13 residues. Germline CDR1 is ENHRY and CDR2 is SYGVKD. The ends lost 10 bases at V and 5 bases at J; junction bases unmatched: 10. The CDR3 DNA reads TGTGCCACGCTAGGGACAGAATCTTATGGCTACACCTTC. Translated, it gives CATLGTESYGYTF.

This clonotype was detected only a few times. The chain carries TRBV2 and TRBJ2-7; no firm D call. V shed 7 bases and J shed 3 bases, with 13 bases lying between them. Germline V gene lookup returns CDR1 SNHLY and CDR2 FYNNEI. The CDR3 length is 13 residues. The CDR3 loop is CASMAGLDYEQYF. The CDR3 DNA is TGTGCCAGCATGGCAGGTTTAGACTACGAGCAGTACTTC.

The V call is TRBV6-1, the J call TRBJ2-1, with 8 positions matching TRBD1. In germline, CDR1 is MNHNS, CDR2 SASEGT. CDR3 size: 17 residues. With V trimmed by 3 bases and J by 2 bases, 9 bases remained unmatched. The CDR3 loop is CASSETTGAPTYNEQFF. CDR3 DNA: TGTGCCAGCAGTGAGACGACAGGGGCGCCGACCTACAATGAGCAGTTCTTC.